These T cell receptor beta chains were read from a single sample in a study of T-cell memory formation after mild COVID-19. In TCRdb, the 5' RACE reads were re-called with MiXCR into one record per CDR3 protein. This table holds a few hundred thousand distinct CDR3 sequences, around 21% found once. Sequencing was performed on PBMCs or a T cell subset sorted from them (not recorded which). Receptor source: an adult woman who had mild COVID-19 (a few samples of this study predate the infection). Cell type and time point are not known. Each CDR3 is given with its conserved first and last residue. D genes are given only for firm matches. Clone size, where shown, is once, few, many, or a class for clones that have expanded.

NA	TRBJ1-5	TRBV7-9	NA	TGTGCCAGCAGCTTGCTCCGCCCGGGGATCAACAATCAGCCCCAGCATTTT	CASSLLRPGINNQPQHF
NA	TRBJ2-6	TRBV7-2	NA	TGTGCCAGCAGCCACCTCTCTGGGGCCAACGTCCTGACTTTC	CASSHLSGANVLTF
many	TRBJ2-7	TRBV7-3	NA	TGTGCCAGCAGCTTAGCCCGGGGTATTCTCCACTTC	CASSLARGILHF
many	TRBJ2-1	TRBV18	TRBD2	TGTGCCAGCTCACCCGGGACTAGCGGGAGTAGGGATGAGCAGTTCTTC	CASSPGTSGSRDEQFF
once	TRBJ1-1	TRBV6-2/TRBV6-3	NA	TGTGCCAGCGAAAACTCCAGAGGCACTGAAGCTTTCTTT	CASENSRGTEAFF
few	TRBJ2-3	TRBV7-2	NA	TGTGCCAGCAGCTCTGGGACCCGGGATACGCAGTATTTT	CASSSGTRDTQYF
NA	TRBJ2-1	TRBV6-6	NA	TGTGCCAGCACCTTGGGAGGCTACTACAATGAGCAGTTCTTC	CASTLGGYYNEQFF
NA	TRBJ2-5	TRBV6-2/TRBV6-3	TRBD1	TGTGCCAGCACCACTTCCGGGACAGGGGAAGAGACCCAGTACTTC	CASTTSGTGEETQYF
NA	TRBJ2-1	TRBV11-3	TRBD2	TGTGCCAGCAGTTTTTCTCTCCTAGTAGCGGGGGGGCGTAATGAGCAGTTCTTC	CASSFSLLVAGGRNEQFF
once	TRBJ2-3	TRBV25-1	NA	TGTGCCACTGCCTCCTTTGGGGAGCGCACAGATACGCAGTATTTT	CATASFGERTDTQYF
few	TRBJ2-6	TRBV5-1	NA	TGCGCCAGCAGCTTGACCTCAGGGACAGGGGCCAACGTCCTGACTTTC	CASSLTSGTGANVLTF
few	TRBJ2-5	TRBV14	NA	TGTGCCAGCAGCCAAGCACCCTGGGGAGGTCAAGAGACCCAGTACTTC	CASSQAPWGGQETQYF
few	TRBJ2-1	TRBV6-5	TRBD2	TGTGCCAGCAGTTACTCGTCCAGCGGGGGGCTTGGCGTGGAGTTCTTC	CASSYSSSGGLGVEFF
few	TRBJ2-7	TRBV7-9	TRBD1	TGTGCCAGCAGCTTAGGACAGGGGGCTTTCTACGAGCAGTACTTC	CASSLGQGAFYEQYF
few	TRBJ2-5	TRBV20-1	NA	TGCAGTGCTAGAGATCATATAAACCAAGAGACCCAGTACTTC	CSARDHINQETQYF
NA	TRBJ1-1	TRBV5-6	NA	TGTGCCAGCAGCTTGGGAGGGGTCGGAGCCACTGAAGCTTTCTTT	CASSLGGVGATEAFF
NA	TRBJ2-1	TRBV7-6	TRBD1	TGTGCTAGCAGCCTCGGGACAGGGGTCGGAAATGAGCAGTTCTTC	CASSLGTGVGNEQFF
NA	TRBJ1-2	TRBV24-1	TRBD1	TGTGCCACCAGTGATTGGTCAGGGGGCGACTATGGCTACACCTTC	CATSDWSGGDYGYTF
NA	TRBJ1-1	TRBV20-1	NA	TGCAGTGCTAGAGATCTACTTGTGAACACTGAAGCTTTCTTT	CSARDLLVNTEAFF
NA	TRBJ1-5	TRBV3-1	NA	TGTGCCAGCAGCCAAGATTCCAGGGATAGCAATCAGCCCCAGCATTTT	CASSQDSRDSNQPQHF